The TCR beta chain under discussion was sequenced for a study of control samples from healthy donors and cancer patients. The CDR3 totals 14 residues. Trimming pared 7 bases from V and 2 bases from J, leaving 13 bases between. The germline gives CDR1 MNHEY, CDR2 SMNVEV (reference sequence). Assay used: immunoSEQ multiplex PCR; TCRdb lists only in-frame clones, some missing. This table holds about 250,000 clones, around 80% found once. The clonotype originates from a woman aged 55-75 years with lung cancer. Sequencing was performed on PBMCs. The J gene is TRBJ2-3, the V gene TRBV27, with D maybe TRBD1 (5 bases). The CDR3 here is CASKRDRYTDTQYF. The CDR3 region has the DNA TGTGCCAGCAAGCGAGACAGATACACAGATACGCAGTATTTT.